This TCR beta chain was identified during a study of T-cell reconstitution after alpha-beta-depleted transplantation in children. Findings and limits, study-wide: About two months after transplant, alpha-beta T cells reportedly came from several hundred expanded graft clones.

The TCRbeta library was prepared with unique molecular identifiers. TCRdb itself ran the PCR reads through MiXCR, one entry per CDR3 protein. Counted here are some 440,000 distinct CDR3 sequences, roughly 16% occurring once; the ten biggest clones make up roughly 29%. The trim removed 0 bases at V and 4 bases at J, leaving 3 bases unmatched. The germline CDR1 and CDR2 sequences are LGHNA and YNFKEQ. This CDR3 region has 15 residues. Regarding this clonotype: What it recognizes is unknown.

The source is a boy in the first two years of life who had a stem cell transplant for Wiskott-Aldrich syndrome, so the T cells may come from the graft donor. Sequencing used PBMCs, mostly from graft donor cells, obtained 360 days after TCRalphabeta/CD19-depleted stem cell transplant. J is TRBJ2-5 and V is TRBV4-2; TRBD2 matches at 9 bases. CDR3 DNA: TGTGCCAGCAGCCAAGATGGGCGGGGGGGAGAGACCCAGTACTTC. Its protein is CASSQDGRGGETQYF.